This T cell receptor beta chain was sequenced in a study of beta chain features in type 1 diabetes. This clone was picked up a small number of times. No antigen is known for it. Expressed TCRB transcripts were sequenced, since all the RNA that had been isolated was reverse transcribed. Data came from immunoSEQ multiplex PCR; TCRdb stores just in-frame clones and leaves some out. The sample lists a few hundred thousand clones, 11% to 15% occurring once. J lost 7 bases, V lost 6 bases, and 12 bases had no gene match. Germline CDR1 and CDR2: SNHLY and FYNNEI. The CDR3 is 15 residues long. The study's findings and limits: Patients with type 1 diabetes showed fewer VDJ junction insertions and more deletions. All four CD4+ subsets of Type 1 diabetes patients contained TCRB CDR3s that were moderately but significantly shorter.

Sequenced sample: naive CD4+ T cells from blood. This sequence originates from a man younger than 45 with type 1 diabetes. The V gene is TRBV2, the J gene TRBJ2-7; 10 positions match TRBD1. The CDR3 reads CASSPAGTGVMEQYF. The DNA for the CDR3 is TGTGCCAGCAGCCCCGCCGGGACAGGGGTTATGGAGCAGTACTTC.